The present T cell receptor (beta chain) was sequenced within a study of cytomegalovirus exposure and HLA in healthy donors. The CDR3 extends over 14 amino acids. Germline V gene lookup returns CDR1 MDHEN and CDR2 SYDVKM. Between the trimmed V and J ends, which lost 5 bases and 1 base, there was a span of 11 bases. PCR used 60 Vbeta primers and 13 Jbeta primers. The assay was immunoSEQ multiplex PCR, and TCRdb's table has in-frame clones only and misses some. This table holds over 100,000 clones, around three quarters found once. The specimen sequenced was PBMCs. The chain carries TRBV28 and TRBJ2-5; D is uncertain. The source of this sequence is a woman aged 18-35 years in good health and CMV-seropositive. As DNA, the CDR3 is TGTGCCAGCAGTCCACAGCTATCCCAAGAGACCCAGTACTTC. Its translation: CASSPQLSQETQYF. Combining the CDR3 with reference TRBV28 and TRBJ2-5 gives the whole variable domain DVKVTQSSRYLVKRTGEKVFLECVQDMDHENMFWYRQDPGLGLRLIYFSYDVKMKEKGDIPEGYSVSREKKERFSLILESASTNQTSMYLCASSPQLSQETQYFGPGTRLLVL.